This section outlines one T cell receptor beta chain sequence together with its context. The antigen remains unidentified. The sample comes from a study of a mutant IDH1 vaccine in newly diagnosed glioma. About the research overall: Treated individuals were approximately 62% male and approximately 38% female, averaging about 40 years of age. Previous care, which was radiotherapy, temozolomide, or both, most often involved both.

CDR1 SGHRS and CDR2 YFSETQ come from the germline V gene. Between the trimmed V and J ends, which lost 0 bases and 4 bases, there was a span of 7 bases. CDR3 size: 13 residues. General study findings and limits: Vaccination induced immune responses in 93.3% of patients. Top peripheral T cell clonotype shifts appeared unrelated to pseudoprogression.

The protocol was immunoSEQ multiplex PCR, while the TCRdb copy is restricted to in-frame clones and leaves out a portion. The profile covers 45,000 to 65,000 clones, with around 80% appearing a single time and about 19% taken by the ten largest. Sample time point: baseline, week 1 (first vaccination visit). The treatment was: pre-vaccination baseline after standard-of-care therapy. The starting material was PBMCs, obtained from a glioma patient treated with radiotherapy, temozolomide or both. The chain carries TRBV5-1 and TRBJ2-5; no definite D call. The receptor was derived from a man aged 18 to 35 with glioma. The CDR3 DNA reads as TGCGCCAGCAGCTTGGTGGCGGTAGAGACCCAGTACTTC. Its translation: CASSLVAVETQYF.